This entry features one T cell receptor (beta chain) sequence. There is no known antigen for this receptor. Base qualities were left out, and no much larger clone turns up one base away. The sample originates from a study of T-cell reconstitution after alpha-beta-depleted transplantation in children listed by TCRdb under 2016. Concerning the study at large: The study quantitatively tracked T-cell immune reconstitution after TCRalphabeta/CD19-depleted allogeneic hematopoietic cell transplantation in children using TCR repertoire profiling.

The receptor library was made with PCR. Sequencing relied on an Illumina HiSeq 2500. Molecular barcoding was employed in the preparation of TCR libraries, with unique molecular identifiers being used to normalize TCRbeta repertoire quantification. TCRdb reanalyzed the raw reads on its own, using fastp at Q25 for trimming and MiXCR for clone calling, and kept in-frame beta chains. For every CDR3 protein sequence, its rows merge into one entry that carries the most common genes and DNA. The sample table lists some 340,000 distinct CDR3 sequences, about a tenth of them with a count of one. About 2.3% of the sample belongs to the ten largest clones. The CDR3, cysteine through phenylalanine, is 17 amino acids long. The CDR3 DNA has 51 bases and is translated from base 1. Trimming accounts for 0 bases at V and 2 bases at J, while the number of junction bases matched to no gene is 6. CDR1 and CDR2 (LGHDT, YNNKEL) derive from the germline V gene (reference sequence).

The sequence is built from TRBV3-1 and TRBJ2-7; 11 nucleotides in the junction match TRBD2. The input for sequencing was PBMCs from the stem cell graft donor, taken from the stem cell graft. The TCR originated in a human donor who donated a stem cell graft to a child with acute lymphoblastic leukemia. The CDR3 in this case is CASSQDSSGRLAYEQYF. The sequence in DNA is TGTGCCAGCAGCCAAGACTCTAGCGGGAGGTTAGCCTACGAGCAGTACTTC.